Listed below are T cell receptor beta chains from one sample, sequenced in a study of blood T cell repertoires in COVID-19. Generated by immunoSEQ multiplex PCR, the TCRdb table keeps only in-frame clones and is missing some. This table holds a few hundred thousand clones, approximately 85% found once. The sample comprised peripheral blood. The receptor source for this set is a human donor in a cohort sampled during active COVID-19. CDR3s include the opening cysteine and the closing phenylalanine or tryptophan. Fields, in order: V gene, CDR3 protein.

>TRBV4-2
CASSHLMDPSGINEQFF
>TRBV3-1/TRBV3-2
CASGSGGADTQYF
>TRBV4-3
CASSQDSQGVGYEQYF
>TRBV12-3/TRBV12-4
CASSPISYNEQFF
>TRBV5-1
CASSFMPHGNEKLFF
>TRBV9
CASSQDGRGEQYF
>TRBV27
CASSFLAGPEAFF
>TRBV5-6
CASSWADRLQFF
>TRBV5-4
CASSLGTGGRDTEAFF
>TRBV7-2
CASSFDGTSGMGEQFF
>TRBV9
CASRDDRGSYGYTF